These T cell receptor beta chains were read from a single sample in a study of CD8 T cells in ankylosing spondylitis. TCRdb redid the calling of the 5' RACE reads with MiXCR, one entry per CDR3 protein. The data show about 210,000 distinct CDR3 sequences, roughly 8.2% seen once. The sequencing input was blood, either unsorted or a sorted T cell fraction (not recorded which). These receptor sequences come from a female donor with ankylosing spondylitis or in good health (not recorded which). Each CDR3 is given with its conserved first and last residue. Each record gives: J gene, clone size, V gene, CDR3 protein. Clone sizes are shown as once, few, many, or a class for an expanded clone.

J gene: TRBJ2-1; clone size: few; V gene: TRBV27; CDR3 protein: CASTLGLAGVNEQFF
J gene: TRBJ2-7; clone size: many; V gene: TRBV4-3; CDR3 protein: CASSQVPSVGREAYEQYF
J gene: TRBJ1-6; clone size: many; V gene: TRBV6-1; CDR3 protein: CASSNRDLALHF
J gene: TRBJ1-1; clone size: many; V gene: TRBV12-3/TRBV12-4; CDR3 protein: CASRWTGAMNTEAFF
J gene: TRBJ1-3; clone size: many; V gene: TRBV6-1; CDR3 protein: CASSERGGAFLPSGNTIYF
J gene: TRBJ2-7; clone size: many; V gene: TRBV5-5; CDR3 protein: CASSSPRPGQEYEQYF
J gene: TRBJ2-2; clone size: few; V gene: TRBV7-2; CDR3 protein: CASAVRSGTLNTGELFF
J gene: TRBJ2-7; clone size: many; V gene: TRBV18; CDR3 protein: CASSPAGTSLYF
J gene: TRBJ2-7; clone size: few; V gene: TRBV6-4; CDR3 protein: CASRMAVLEEQYF
J gene: TRBJ2-1; clone size: many; V gene: TRBV20-1; CDR3 protein: CSAPQREGNNEQFF